Each of the 8 T cell receptor beta chains below was sequenced from the same sample in a study of radiation and T cells in renal cell carcinoma. Time point in this sample: blood 4 weeks post-SBRT, at nephrectomy. Treatment defined: 15 Gy SBRT to primary tumor, nephrectomy 4 weeks later. Clones were sequenced by immunoSEQ multiplex PCR, and TCRdb holds only the in-frame ones, with some missing. This table holds over 85,000 clones, over 80% found once. The source material was blood, sampled from a patient whose treatment included radiotherapy and nephrectomy. The receptors derive from a man over 45 with renal cell carcinoma.

This sequence joins TRBV5-1 and TRBJ2-3, with 7 bases identical to TRBD1. Germline V CDR1 and CDR2: SGHRS, YFSETQ. J was trimmed by 0 bases and V by 1 base; bases with no gene match: 8. This CDR3 has 17 amino acids. The CDR3 spells CASSLLPGQWSTDTQYF. CDR3 nucleotide sequence: TGCGCCAGCAGCTTGTTGCCGGGACAGTGGAGCACAGATACGCAGTATTTT.

The CDR3 sequence: CASSPISGGEVDTQYF. The CDR3 DNA sequence: TGTGCCAGCTCACCGATCTCCGGGGGCGAGGTAGATACGCAGTATTTT. The chain recombines TRBV18 with TRBJ2-3; D tentatively fits TRBD1 or TRBD2 (6 bases each). Germline-derived CDR1 and CDR2 are KGHSH and LQKENI. The CDR3 is 16 residues long. Trimming removed 3 bases from V and 5 bases from J, with 18 bases in between.

V is TRBV2 and J is TRBJ2-5, with D possibly matching TRBD2 (6 bases). CDR1 and CDR2 (germline): SNHLY, FYNNEI. The V gene lost 2 bases and the J gene lost 5 bases, with 15 bases spanning the gap. This CDR3 contains 15 residues. The CDR3 DNA is TGTGCCAGCAGTGAAATCGGCGGGCTAGCGGAGACCCAGTACTTC. It encodes CASSEIGGLAETQYF.

V is TRBV2 and J is TRBJ1-5; 7 nucleotides agree with TRBD1. The junction had 2 bases not matched to a gene; V was cut back by 8 bases and J by 4 bases. The germline V gene encodes CDR1 SNHLY and CDR2 FYNNEI. This CDR3 comprises 12 residues. The CDR3 coding sequence is TGTGCCAGCGGGGACAGTAATCAGCCCCAGCATTTT. This translates into CASGDSNQPQHF.

The rearrangement links TRBV5-8 to TRBJ2-7; no clear D. In germline, CDR1 is SGHTS, CDR2 YDEGEE. The CDR3 totals 15 residues. V gave up 1 base and J gave up 2 bases, with 13 bases separating them. In DNA, the CDR3 is TGTGCCAGCAGCTTGCAGCCCTCGATGGCCTACGAGCAGTACTTC. It encodes CASSLQPSMAYEQYF.

The chain combines TRBV4-2 with TRBJ2-1; tentatively, D is TRBD2 (5 bases). V was clipped by 3 bases and J by 4 bases, with 16 bases between them. This CDR3 spans 16 amino acids. In germline, CDR1 is LGHNA, CDR2 YNFKEQ. The CDR3: CASSHPGDYKYNEQFF. CDR3 DNA: TGTGCCAGCAGCCACCCCGGGGATTACAAATACAATGAGCAGTTCTTC.

V gene TRBV4-2 combines with J gene TRBJ2-4, with 8 nucleotides matching TRBD2. The CDR3 length is 19 residues. The V segment lost 4 bases and the J segment 6 bases; nucleotides outside the gene matches: 20. Germline CDR1 and CDR2: LGHNA and YNFKEQ. CDR3 coding DNA: TGTGCCAGCAGCCCCCCTTTAAGGGAGGCGGGGGGCCTGGGAAACATTCAGTACTTC. It is translated as CASSPPLREAGGLGNIQYF.

V and J are TRBV5-1 and TRBJ2-2; 7 bases map to TRBD2. The CDR3 is 16 amino acids. Germline CDR1 reads SGHRS; CDR2 reads YFSETQ. V was pared by 0 bases and J by 1 base, with 3 bases of the junction left unmatched. CDR3 sequence: CASSLGGLVNTGELFF. In nucleotides, the CDR3 is TGCGCCAGCAGCTTGGGAGGACTAGTGAACACCGGGGAGCTGTTTTTT.